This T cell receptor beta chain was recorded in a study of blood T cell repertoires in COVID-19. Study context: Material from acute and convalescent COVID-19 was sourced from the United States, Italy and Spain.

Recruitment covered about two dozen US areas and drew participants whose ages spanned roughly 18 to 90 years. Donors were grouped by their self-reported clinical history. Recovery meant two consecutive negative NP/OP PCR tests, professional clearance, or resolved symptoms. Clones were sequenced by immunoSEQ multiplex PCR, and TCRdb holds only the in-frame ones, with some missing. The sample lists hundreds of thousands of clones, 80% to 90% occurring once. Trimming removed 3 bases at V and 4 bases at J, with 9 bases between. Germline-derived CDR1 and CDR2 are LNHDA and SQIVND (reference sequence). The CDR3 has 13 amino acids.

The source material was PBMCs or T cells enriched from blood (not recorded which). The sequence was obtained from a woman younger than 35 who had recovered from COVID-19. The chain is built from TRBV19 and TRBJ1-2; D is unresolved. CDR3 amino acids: CASSIGSPYGYTF. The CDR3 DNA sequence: TGTGCCAGTAGTATCGGTTCGCCCTATGGCTACACCTTC.